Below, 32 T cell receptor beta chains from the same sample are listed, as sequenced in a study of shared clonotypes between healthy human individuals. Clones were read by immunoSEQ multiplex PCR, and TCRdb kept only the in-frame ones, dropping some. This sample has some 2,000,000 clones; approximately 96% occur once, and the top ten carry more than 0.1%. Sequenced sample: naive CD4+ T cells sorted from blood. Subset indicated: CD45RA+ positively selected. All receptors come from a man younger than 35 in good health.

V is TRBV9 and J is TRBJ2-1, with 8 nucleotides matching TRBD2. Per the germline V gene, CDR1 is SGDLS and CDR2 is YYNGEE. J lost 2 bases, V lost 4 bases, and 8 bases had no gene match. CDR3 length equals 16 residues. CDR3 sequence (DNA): TGTGCCAGCAGCTCGTATAGCGGGGAAGCCTACAATGAGCAGTTCTTC. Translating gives CASSSYSGEAYNEQFF.

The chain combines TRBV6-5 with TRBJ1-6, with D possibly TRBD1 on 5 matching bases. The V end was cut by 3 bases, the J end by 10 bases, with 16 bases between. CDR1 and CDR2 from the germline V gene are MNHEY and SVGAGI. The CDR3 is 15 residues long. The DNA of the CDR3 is TGTGCCAGCAGTTATACCCGGGGCCTCGACTCACCCCTCCACTTT. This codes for CASSYTRGLDSPLHF.

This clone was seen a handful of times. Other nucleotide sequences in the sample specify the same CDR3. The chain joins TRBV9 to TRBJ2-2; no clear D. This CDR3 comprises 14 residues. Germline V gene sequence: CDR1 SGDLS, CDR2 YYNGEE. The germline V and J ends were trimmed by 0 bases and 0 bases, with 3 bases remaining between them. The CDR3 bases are TGTGCCAGCAGCGTAGGGCCGAACACCGGGGAGCTGTTTTTT. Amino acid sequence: CASSVGPNTGELFF.

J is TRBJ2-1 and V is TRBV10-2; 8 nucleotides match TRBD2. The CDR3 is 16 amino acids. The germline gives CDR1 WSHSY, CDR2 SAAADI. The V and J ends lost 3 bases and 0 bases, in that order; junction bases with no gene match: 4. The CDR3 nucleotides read TGCGCCAGCAGTGACTTTACTAGCGGCTCCTACAATGAGCAGTTCTTC. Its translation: CASSDFTSGSYNEQFF.

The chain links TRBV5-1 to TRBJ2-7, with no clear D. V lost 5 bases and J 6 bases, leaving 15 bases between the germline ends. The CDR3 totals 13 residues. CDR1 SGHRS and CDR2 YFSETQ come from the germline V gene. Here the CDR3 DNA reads TGCGCCAGCAGTTCCGGGTCTTCTGCCGAGCAGTACTTC. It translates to CASSSGSSAEQYF.

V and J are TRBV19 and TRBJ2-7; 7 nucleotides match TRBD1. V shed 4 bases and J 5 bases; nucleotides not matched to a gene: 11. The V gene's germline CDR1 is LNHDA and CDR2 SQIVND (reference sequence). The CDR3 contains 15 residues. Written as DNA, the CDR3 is TGTGCCAGTAGTAGGTCGACAGGGACCCGGGACGAGCAGTACTTC. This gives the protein CASSRSTGTRDEQYF.

The CDR3 sequence is CASSVDGDYGYTF. The CDR3 DNA reads TGTGCCAGCAGTGTGGACGGGGACTATGGCTACACCTTC. J is TRBJ1-2 and V is TRBV2; D unclear. V was shortened by 4 bases and J by 3 bases, with 9 bases between the two germline ends. Germline V gives CDR1 SNHLY, CDR2 FYNNEI. The CDR3 spans 13 residues.

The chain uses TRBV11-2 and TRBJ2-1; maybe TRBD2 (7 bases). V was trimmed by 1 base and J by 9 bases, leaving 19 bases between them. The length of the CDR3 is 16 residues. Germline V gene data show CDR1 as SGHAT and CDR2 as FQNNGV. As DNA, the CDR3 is TGTGCCAGCAGCTTAGGGGCGGGGGCCAAGGAGTTTGAGCAGTTCTTC. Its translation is CASSLGAGAKEFEQFF.

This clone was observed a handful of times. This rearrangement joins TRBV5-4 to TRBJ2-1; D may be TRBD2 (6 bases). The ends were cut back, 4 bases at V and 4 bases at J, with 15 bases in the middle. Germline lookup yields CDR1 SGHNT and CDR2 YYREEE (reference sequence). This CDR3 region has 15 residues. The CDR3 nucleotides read TGTGCCAGCAGCCCGGAGGGACGGATTTACAATGAGCAGTTCTTC. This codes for CASSPEGRIYNEQFF.

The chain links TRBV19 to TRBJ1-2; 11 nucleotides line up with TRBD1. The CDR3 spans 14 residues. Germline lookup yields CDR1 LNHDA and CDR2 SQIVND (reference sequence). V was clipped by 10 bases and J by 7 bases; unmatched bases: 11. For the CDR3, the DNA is TGTGCCACGCGTGATGGGACAGGGGGAGCTGGCTACACCTTC. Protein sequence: CATRDGTGGAGYTF.

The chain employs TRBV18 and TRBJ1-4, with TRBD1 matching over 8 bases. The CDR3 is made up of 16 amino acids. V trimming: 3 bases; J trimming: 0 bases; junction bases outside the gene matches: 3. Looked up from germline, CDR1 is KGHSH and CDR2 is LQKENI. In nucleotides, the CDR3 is TGTGCCAGCTCACCTTCACAGGGGGCAACTAATGAAAAACTGTTTTTT. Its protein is CASSPSQGATNEKLFF.

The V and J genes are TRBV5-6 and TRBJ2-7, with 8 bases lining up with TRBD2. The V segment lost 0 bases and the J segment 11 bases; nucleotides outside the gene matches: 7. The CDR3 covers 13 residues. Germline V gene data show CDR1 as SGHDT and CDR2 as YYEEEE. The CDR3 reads CASSLAGPGGEYF. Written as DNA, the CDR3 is TGTGCCAGCAGCTTGGCCGGTCCGGGAGGGGAGTACTTC.

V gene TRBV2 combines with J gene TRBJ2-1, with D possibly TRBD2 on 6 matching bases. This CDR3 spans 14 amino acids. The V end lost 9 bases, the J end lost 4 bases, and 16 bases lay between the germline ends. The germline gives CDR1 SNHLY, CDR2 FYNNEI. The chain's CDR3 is CASSRERTYNEQFF. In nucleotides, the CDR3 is TGTGCCAGTTCTCGGGAGCGGACTTACAATGAGCAGTTCTTC.

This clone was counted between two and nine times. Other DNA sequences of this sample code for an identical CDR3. The CDR3 region has the DNA TGTGCCAGCAGCCAAGCGTACGAGCAGTACTTC. It translates to CASSQAYEQYF. The chain carries TRBV14 and TRBJ2-7; D call uncertain. V dropped 1 base and J dropped 4 bases, with 2 bases sitting between them. Germline V CDR1 and CDR2: SGHDN, FVKESK. CDR3 length: 11 residues.

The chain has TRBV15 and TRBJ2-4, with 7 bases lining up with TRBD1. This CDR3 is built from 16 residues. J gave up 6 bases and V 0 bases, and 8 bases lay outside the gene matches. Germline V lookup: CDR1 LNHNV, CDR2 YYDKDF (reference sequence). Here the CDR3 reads CATSRENWDSVNIQYF. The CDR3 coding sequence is TGTGCCACCAGCAGAGAAAATTGGGACAGCGTAAACATTCAGTACTTC.

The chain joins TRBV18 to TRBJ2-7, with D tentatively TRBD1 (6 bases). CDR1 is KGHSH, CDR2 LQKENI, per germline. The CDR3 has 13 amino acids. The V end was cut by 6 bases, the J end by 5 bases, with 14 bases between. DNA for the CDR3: TGTGCCAGCTCCTACTTAGAGGGGGACGAGCAGTACTTC. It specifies CASSYLEGDEQYF. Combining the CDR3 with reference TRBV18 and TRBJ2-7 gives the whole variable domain NAGVMQNPRHLVRRRGQEARLRCSPMKGHSHVYWYRQLPEEGLKFMVYLQKENIIDESGMPKERFSAEFPKEGPSILRIQQVVRGDSAAYFCASSYLEGDEQYFGPGTRLTVT.

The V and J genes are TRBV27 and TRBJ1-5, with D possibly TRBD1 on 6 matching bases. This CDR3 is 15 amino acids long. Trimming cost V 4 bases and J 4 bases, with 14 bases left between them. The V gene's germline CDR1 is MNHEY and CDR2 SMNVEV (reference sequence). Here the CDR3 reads CASSSGQIPNQPQHF. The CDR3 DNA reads TGTGCCAGCAGTTCAGGACAGATACCGAATCAGCCCCAGCATTTT.

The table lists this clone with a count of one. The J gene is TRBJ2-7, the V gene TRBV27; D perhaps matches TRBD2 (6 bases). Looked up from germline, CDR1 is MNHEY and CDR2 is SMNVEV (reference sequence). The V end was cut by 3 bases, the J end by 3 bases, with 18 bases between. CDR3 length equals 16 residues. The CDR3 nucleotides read TGTGCCAGCAGTTTGAGTTCTAGCGATTTGGGCTACGAGCAGTACTTC. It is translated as CASSLSSSDLGYEQYF.

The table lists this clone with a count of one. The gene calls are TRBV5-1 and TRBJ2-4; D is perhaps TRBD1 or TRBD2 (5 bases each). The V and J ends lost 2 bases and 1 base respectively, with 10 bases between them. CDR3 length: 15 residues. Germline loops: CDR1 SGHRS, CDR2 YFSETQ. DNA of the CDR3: TGCGCCAGCAGCTTCGGAGAGGGGGCCAAAAACATTCAGTACTTC. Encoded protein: CASSFGEGAKNIQYF.

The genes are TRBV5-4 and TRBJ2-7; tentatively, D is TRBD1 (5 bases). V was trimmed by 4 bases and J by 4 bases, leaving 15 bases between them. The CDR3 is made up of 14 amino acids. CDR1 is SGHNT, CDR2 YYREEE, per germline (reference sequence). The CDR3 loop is CASSADTRAYEQYF. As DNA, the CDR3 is TGTGCCAGCAGCGCGGACACCCGGGCGTACGAGCAGTACTTC.

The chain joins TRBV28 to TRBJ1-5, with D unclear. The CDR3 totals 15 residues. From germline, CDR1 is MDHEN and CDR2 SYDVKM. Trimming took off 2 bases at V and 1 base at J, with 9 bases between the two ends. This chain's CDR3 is CASSLEQSSNQPQHF. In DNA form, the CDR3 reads TGTGCCAGCAGTTTAGAGCAAAGCAGCAATCAGCCCCAGCATTTT.

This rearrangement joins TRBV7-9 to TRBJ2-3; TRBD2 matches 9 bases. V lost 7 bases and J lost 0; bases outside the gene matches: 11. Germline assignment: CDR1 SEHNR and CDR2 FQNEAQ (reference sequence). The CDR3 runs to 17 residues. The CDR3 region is CASTQGATSGSTDTQYF. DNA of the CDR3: TGTGCCAGCACGCAGGGCGCGACTAGCGGTAGCACAGATACGCAGTATTTT.

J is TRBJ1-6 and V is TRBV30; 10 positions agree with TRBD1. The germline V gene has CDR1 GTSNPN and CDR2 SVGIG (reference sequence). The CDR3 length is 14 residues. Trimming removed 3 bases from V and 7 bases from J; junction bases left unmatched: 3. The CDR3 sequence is CAWRLDRGNSPLHF. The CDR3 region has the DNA TGTGCCTGGAGGCTGGACAGGGGGAATTCACCCCTCCACTTT.

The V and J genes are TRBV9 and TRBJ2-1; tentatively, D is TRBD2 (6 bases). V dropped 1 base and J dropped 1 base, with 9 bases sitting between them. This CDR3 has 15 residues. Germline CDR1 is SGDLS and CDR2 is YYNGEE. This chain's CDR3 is CASSVIAVSYNEQFF. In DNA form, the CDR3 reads TGTGCCAGCAGCGTAATAGCGGTATCCTACAATGAGCAGTTCTTC.

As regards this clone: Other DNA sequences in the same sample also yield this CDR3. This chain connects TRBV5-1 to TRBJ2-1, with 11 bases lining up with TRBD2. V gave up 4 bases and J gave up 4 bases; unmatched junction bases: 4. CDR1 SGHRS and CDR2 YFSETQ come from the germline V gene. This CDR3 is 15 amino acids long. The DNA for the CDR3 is TGCGCCAGCAGCGCCGGGACTAGCGGATACAATGAGCAGTTCTTC. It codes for CASSAGTSGYNEQFF.

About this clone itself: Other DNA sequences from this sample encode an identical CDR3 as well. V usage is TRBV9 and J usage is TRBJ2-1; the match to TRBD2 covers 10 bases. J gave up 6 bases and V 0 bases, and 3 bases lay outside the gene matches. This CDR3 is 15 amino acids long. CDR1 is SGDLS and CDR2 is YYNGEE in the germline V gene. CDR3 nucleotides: TGTGCCAGCAGCGTAGGTCTAGCGGGAGTCAATGAGCAGTTCTTC. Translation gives CASSVGLAGVNEQFF.

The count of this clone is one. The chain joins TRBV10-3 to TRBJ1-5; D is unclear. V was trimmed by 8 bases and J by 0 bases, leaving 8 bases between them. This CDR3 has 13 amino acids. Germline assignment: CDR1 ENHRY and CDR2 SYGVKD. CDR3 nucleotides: TGTGCCATCCAGGAGAATAGCAATCAGCCCCAGCATTTT. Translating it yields CAIQENSNQPQHF.

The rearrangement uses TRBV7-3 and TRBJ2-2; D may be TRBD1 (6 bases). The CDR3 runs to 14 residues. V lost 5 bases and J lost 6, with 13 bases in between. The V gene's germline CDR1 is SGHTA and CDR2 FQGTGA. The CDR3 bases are TGTGCCAGCAGCACAGGGTTTCGGGCCGGGGAGCTGTTTTTT. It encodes CASSTGFRAGELFF. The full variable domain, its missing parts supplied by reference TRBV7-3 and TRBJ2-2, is GAGVSQTPSNKVTEKGKYVELRCDPISGHTALYWYRQSLGQGPEFLIYFQGTGAADDSGLPNDRFFAVRPEGSVSTLKIQRTERGDSAVYLCASSTGFRAGELFFGEGSRLTVL.

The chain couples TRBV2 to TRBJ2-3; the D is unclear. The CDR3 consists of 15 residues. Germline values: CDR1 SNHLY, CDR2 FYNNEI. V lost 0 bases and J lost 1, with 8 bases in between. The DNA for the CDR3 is TGTGCCAGCAGTGAAGCTGGGGTTGGCACAGATACGCAGTATTTT. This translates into CASSEAGVGTDTQYF. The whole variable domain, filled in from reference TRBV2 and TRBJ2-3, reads EPEVTQTPSHQVTQMGQEVILRCVPISNHLYFYWYRQILGQKVEFLVSFYNNEISEKSEIFDDQFSVERPDGSNFTLKIRSTKLEDSAMYFCASSEAGVGTDTQYFGPGTRLTVL.

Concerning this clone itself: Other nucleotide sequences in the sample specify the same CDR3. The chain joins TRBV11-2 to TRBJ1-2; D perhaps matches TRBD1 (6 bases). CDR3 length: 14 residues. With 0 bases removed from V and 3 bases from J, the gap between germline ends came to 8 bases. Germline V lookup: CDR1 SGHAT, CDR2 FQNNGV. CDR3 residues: CASSLDRGDYGYTF. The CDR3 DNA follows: TGTGCCAGCAGCTTAGACAGGGGTGACTATGGCTACACCTTC. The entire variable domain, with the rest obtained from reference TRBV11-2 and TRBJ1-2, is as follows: EAGVAQSPRYKIIEKRQSVAFWCNPISGHATLYWYQQILGQGPKLLIQFQNNGVVDDSQLPKDRFSAERLKGVDSTLKIQPAKLEDSAVYLCASSLDRGDYGYTFGSGTRLTVV.

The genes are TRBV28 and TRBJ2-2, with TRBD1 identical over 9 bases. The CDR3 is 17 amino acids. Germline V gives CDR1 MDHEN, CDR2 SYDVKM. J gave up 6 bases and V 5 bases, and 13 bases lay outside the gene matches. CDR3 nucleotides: TGTGCCAGCAGTCCCCCTCCGGGACAGGGTAGCGCCGGGGAGCTGTTTTTT. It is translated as CASSPPPGQGSAGELFF.

Here the CDR3 reads CAISETGTSGKYSYEQYF. The CDR3 DNA sequence: TGTGCCATCAGTGAGACGGGGACTAGCGGGAAATATTCTTACGAGCAGTACTTC. The gene calls are TRBV10-3 and TRBJ2-7, with 13 nucleotides matching TRBD2. In germline, CDR1 is ENHRY, CDR2 SYGVKD. After removal of 2 bases from V and 4 bases from J, the junction contained 11 bases not matched to a gene. This CDR3 has 18 amino acids.